This T cell receptor beta chain was retrieved from a study of CD8 T cells in ankylosing spondylitis. General observations from the study: It was reported that disease-linked clones were significantly enriched in matched ankylosing spondylitis synovial fluid. For ankylosing spondylitis blood, a TCR beta motif of eight or nine highly homologous variants appeared characteristic. As for the disease-linked clones, they showed a CD8+ phenotype and occurred at relatively low frequencies in peripheral blood.

As concerns this clonotype: Its antigen is as yet unknown.

Researchers built TCR beta libraries using quantitative 5'-RACE with molecular barcodes. Each CDR3 protein gets one entry after TCRdb re-called the 5' RACE reads with MiXCR. The top ten clones hold under 0.9% of a sample with 450,000 or so distinct CDR3 sequences, roughly 27% of them seen once. The CDR3 covers 15 residues. The germline gives CDR1 LGHDT, CDR2 YNNKEL (reference sequence). V lost 4 bases to trimming and J lost 3 bases, with 15 bases between them. This TCR was recovered from a male donor with ankylosing spondylitis. Sequencing input: blood, either unsorted or a sorted T cell fraction (not recorded which). The gene calls are TRBV3-1 and TRBJ2-5; TRBD1 is a possible D gene (7 bases). CDR3 loop: CASSPIDREEETQYF. The CDR3 coding sequence is TGTGCCAGCAGCCCAATAGACAGGGAGGAAGAGACCCAGTACTTC.